Below, 20 T cell receptor beta chains from the same sample are listed, as sequenced in a study of monozygotic twins with cystic fibrosis. Generated by immunoSEQ multiplex PCR, the TCRdb table keeps only in-frame clones and is missing some. Of under 10,000 clones in the sample, 98% to 99% are singletons; the top ten hold more than 0.2%. The sequenced sample consisted of blood. Receptor source: a girl aged 2 to 9 with cystic fibrosis.

V is TRBV5-6 and J is TRBJ2-2; 7 positions agree with TRBD1. In germline, CDR1 is SGHDT, CDR2 YYEEEE. Losses at the gene ends were 5 bases for V and 7 bases for J; bases not matched to a gene: 5. The CDR3 contains 13 residues. Written as DNA, the CDR3 is TGTGCCAGCAGTCGACAGGGATTCGGGGAGCTGTTTTTT. It is translated as CASSRQGFGELFF.

The chain combines TRBV6-7 with TRBJ1-1; perhaps TRBD1 as D (5 bases). TRBV6-7 belongs to the ORF category, with a function that is uncertain. This CDR3 has 15 amino acids. Trimming took off 2 bases at V and 3 bases at J, with 13 bases between the two ends. The CDR3 spells CASSYADRTDTEAFF. CDR3 in DNA: TGTGCCAGCAGTTACGCCGACAGAACCGACACTGAAGCTTTCTTT.

This chain joins TRBV19 and TRBJ1-2; D not resolved. CDR1 and CDR2 (germline): LNHDA, SQIVND (reference sequence). The ends were cut back, 0 bases at V and 4 bases at J, with 9 bases in the middle. The CDR3 length is 14 residues. The CDR3 here is CASSIDSSFYGYTF. The CDR3 DNA reads TGTGCCAGTAGTATAGATTCCAGTTTCTATGGCTACACCTTC.

The rearrangement links TRBV12-5 to TRBJ2-1; no clear D. V was clipped by 3 bases and J by 6 bases, with 15 bases between them. Germline V CDR1 and CDR2: LGHNT, FRNRAP. CDR3 length: 15 amino acids. Written as DNA, the CDR3 is TGTGCTAGTGGTTTTAGTGGGTTTTTGGGCAATGAGCAGTTCTTC. It codes for CASGFSGFLGNEQFF.

The rearrangement joins TRBV7-6 to TRBJ1-1; TRBD1 is a possible D gene (5 bases). The CDR3 loop spans 18 amino acids. The V and J ends lost 3 bases and 5 bases respectively, with 25 bases between them. Germline V gene sequence: CDR1 SGHVS, CDR2 FNYEAQ. CDR3 DNA sequence: TGTGCCAGCAGCTTCCGGTCAGGGCCCCTCTCATACGGAACTGAAGCTTTCTTT. Translated, it gives CASSFRSGPLSYGTEAFF.

J is TRBJ2-2 and V is TRBV7-3; 10 bases are a match to TRBD1. CDR3 length: 16 amino acids. Germline loops: CDR1 SGHTA, CDR2 FQGTGA. Trimming cost V 5 bases and J 0 bases; bases outside gene matches: 3. The CDR3 spells CASSATGGANTGELFF. CDR3 sequence (DNA): TGTGCCAGCAGCGCGACAGGGGGCGCGAACACCGGGGAGCTGTTTTTT.

This clone came up once. The CDR3 sequence is CASSLEGWADTEAFF. CDR3 coding DNA: TGTGCCAGCAGCTTAGAGGGCTGGGCAGACACTGAAGCTTTCTTT. This chain connects TRBV7-2 to TRBJ1-1; no clear D. The CDR3 totals 15 residues. Germline CDR1 and CDR2: SGHTA and FQGNSA. V shed 1 base and J shed 3 bases, with 12 bases lying between them.

The chain recombines TRBV19 with TRBJ2-7, with TRBD1 matching over 7 bases. CDR3 size: 12 residues. The V gene's germline CDR1 is LNHDA and CDR2 SQIVND (reference sequence). V was pared by 5 bases and J by 6 bases, with 4 bases of the junction left unmatched. CDR3 in DNA: TGTGCCAGTAGTGCTGGGACAGCCGAGCAGTACTTC. Amino acids: CASSAGTAEQYF.

The V and J genes are TRBV11-2 and TRBJ2-7; D is uncertain. V dropped 5 bases and J dropped 3 bases, with 11 bases sitting between them. CDR1 is SGHAT, CDR2 FQNNGV, per germline. This CDR3 contains 13 residues. In DNA form, the CDR3 reads TGTGCCAGCAGCCCTATGGTGGGCTACGAGCAGTACTTC. Amino acid sequence: CASSPMVGYEQYF.

The V gene is TRBV5-6, the J gene TRBJ2-7; 7 positions match TRBD1. The CDR3 length is 11 residues. Germline CDR1 SGHDT, CDR2 YYEEEE. V lost 8 bases to trimming and J lost 5 bases; unmatched junction nucleotides: 4. As DNA, the CDR3 is TGTGCCAGTAGGACAGGTAACGAGCAGTACTTC. Translation gives CASRTGNEQYF.

The genes are TRBV6-6 and TRBJ1-1, with D perhaps TRBD1 (5 bases). CDR1 and CDR2 (germline): MNHNY, SVGAGI (reference sequence). This CDR3 contains 15 residues. Trimming took off 0 bases at V and 1 base at J, with 9 bases between the two ends. CDR3 in amino acids: CASSYSRGSNTEAFF. CDR3 bases: TGTGCCAGCAGTTACTCGCGGGGGTCGAACACTGAAGCTTTCTTT.

The V call is TRBV28, the J call TRBJ2-3; tentative D call: TRBD2 (6 bases). V dropped 9 bases and J dropped 4 bases, with 20 bases sitting between them. This CDR3 is 15 amino acids long. CDR1 and CDR2 from the germline V gene are MDHEN and SYDVKM. The CDR3 nucleotides read TGTGCCAGTATTCTCAGCGGAGGGCCGTCAGATACGCAGTATTTT. Encoded protein: CASILSGGPSDTQYF.

The chain joins TRBV18 to TRBJ2-7, with TRBD2 identical over 9 bases. The CDR3 totals 17 residues. The germline V gene has CDR1 KGHSH and CDR2 LQKENI. Trimming cost V 2 bases and J 1 base; bases outside gene matches: 9. The CDR3 region is CASSPFSSGVHSYEQYF. CDR3 in DNA: TGTGCCAGCTCACCATTCTCTAGCGGGGTACATTCCTACGAGCAGTACTTC.

The chain uses TRBV9 and TRBJ2-3; D gene unclear. This CDR3 contains 17 residues. V lost 0 bases, J lost 2 bases, and 16 bases lay in between. Per germline, CDR1 SGDLS and CDR2 YYNGEE. CDR3 residues: CASSVAPGGGYTDTQYF. Here the CDR3 DNA reads TGTGCCAGCAGCGTAGCCCCGGGTGGCGGTTACACAGATACGCAGTATTTT. Supplemented by reference TRBV9 and TRBJ2-3, the full variable domain reads DSGVTQTPKHLITATGQRVTLRCSPRSGDLSVYWYQQSLDQGLQFLIQYYNGEERAKGNILERFSAQQFPDLHSELNLSSLELGDSALYFCASSVAPGGGYTDTQYFGPGTRLTVL.

CDR3 loop: CASSIGRTQIQETQYF. The CDR3 DNA reads as TGTGCCAGTAGTATAGGAAGGACTCAGATCCAAGAGACCCAGTACTTC. The genes are TRBV19 and TRBJ2-5; maybe TRBD2 (5 bases). Per the germline V gene, CDR1 is LNHDA and CDR2 is SQIVND (reference sequence). The CDR3 runs to 16 residues. Trimming left V 1 base short and J 1 base short, with 13 bases between.

The chain combines TRBV19 with TRBJ1-4; unclear D gene. Germline V lookup: CDR1 LNHDA, CDR2 SQIVND (reference sequence). The germline V and J ends were trimmed by 9 bases and 8 bases, with 13 bases remaining between them. The CDR3 is made up of 12 amino acids. CDR3 loop: CASRTAGEKLFF. The CDR3 DNA is TGTGCCAGCCGCACAGCCGGGGAAAAACTGTTTTTT.

This clone showed up just once. The V call is TRBV11-2, the J call TRBJ2-7; the D gene is possibly TRBD1 (5 bases). The CDR3 loop spans 11 amino acids. V was pared by 4 bases and J by 9 bases, with 10 bases between. Germline CDR1 is SGHAT and CDR2 is FQNNGV. CDR3: CASSWGQAQYF. DNA for the CDR3: TGTGCCAGCAGCTGGGGCCAAGCGCAGTACTTC. The full variable domain, its missing parts supplied by reference TRBV11-2 and TRBJ2-7, is EAGVAQSPRYKIIEKRQSVAFWCNPISGHATLYWYQQILGQGPKLLIQFQNNGVVDDSQLPKDRFSAERLKGVDSTLKIQPAKLEDSAVYLCASSWGQAQYFGPGTRLTVT.

This sequence joins TRBV5-6 and TRBJ2-2, with D hard to call. Between the trimmed V and J ends, which lost 1 base and 7 bases, there was a span of 5 bases. Germline CDR1 is SGHDT and CDR2 is YYEEEE. The CDR3 spans 12 residues. For the CDR3, the DNA is TGTGCCAGCAGCTTGACGGGCGGGGAGCTGTTTTTT. Residues: CASSLTGGELFF.

This clone has only one observation. The V gene is TRBV4-1, the J gene TRBJ2-7; weak D call: TRBD1 (6 bases). Germline CDR1 reads MGHRA; CDR2 reads YSYEKL. The CDR3 has 15 amino acids. V lost 2 bases to trimming and J lost 6 bases, with 17 bases between them. In DNA, the CDR3 is TGCGCCAGCAGCCAACACACTCGGGACATAAGCGAGCAGTACTTC. Protein: CASSQHTRDISEQYF.

The chain recombines TRBV28 with TRBJ2-7; no definite D call. Trimming cost V 3 bases and J 5 bases, with 11 bases left between them. CDR1 is MDHEN, CDR2 SYDVKM, per germline. The CDR3 extends over 13 amino acids. CDR3: CASSFGWANEQYF. The DNA of the CDR3 is TGTGCCAGCAGTTTCGGGTGGGCGAACGAGCAGTACTTC.